The source of this TCR beta chain is a study of T cells in Graves' hyperthyroidism and ophthalmopathy. Worth noting for this clonotype: As the CDR3 is not closed by the conserved phenylalanine or tryptophan, this likely results from a read error. The limits of the CDR3 on the DNA are not certain, so only TCRdb's listed CDR3 is given.

Looked up from germline, CDR1 is SQVTM and CDR2 is ANQGSEA. The CDR3 numbers 12 amino acids, ends counted. Amplified TCR beta CDR3 regions derived from RNA transcripts. The HTBI set primed first-round TCR CDR3 RT-PCR. Each CDR3 protein is one row after TCRdb ran MiXCR on the multiplex PCR reads. The repertoire consists of about 99,000 distinct CDR3 sequences, with about 45% occurring once and the leading ten covering about a quarter. The sample comprised blood. The chain employs TRBV29-1 and TRBJ1-1; TRBD1, as called in the table, went unchecked against the DNA. The sequence was obtained from a middle-aged man with Graves' hyperthyroidism. CDR3 amino acids: CSVGGRGTEAFL.